Listed below are T cell receptor beta chains from one sample, sequenced in a study of tumor-infiltrating lymphocytes in primary liver carcinoma. A single record per CDR3 protein comes from TCRdb applying MiXCR to the multiplex PCR reads. This table holds about 200,000 distinct CDR3 sequences, over 80% found once. What was sequenced was tumor tissue from primary liver carcinoma. The receptors originated from a man aged 35-49 years with primary liver carcinoma and hepatitis B virus infection. The CDR3 runs from the conserved cysteine through the conserved F or W. The order of the fields is D gene, J gene, clone size, V gene, CDR3 DNA, CDR3 protein. D genes are given only for firm matches. Clone size is shown for a subset of rows, as once, few, many or a class of expanded clone.

d_gene: .; j_gene: TRBJ2-7; abundance: .; v_gene: TRBV7-3; CDR3nt: TGTGCCCGCAGCTTCAGGATCCACGAGCAGTACTTC; CDR3aa: CARSFRIHEQYF
d_gene: .; j_gene: TRBJ1-1; abundance: .; v_gene: TRBV29-1; CDR3nt: TGCAGCGTTGATCCGGATACTGAAGTATTCTTT; CDR3aa: CSVDPDTEVFF
d_gene: .; j_gene: TRBJ2-2; abundance: .; v_gene: TRBV4-1; CDR3nt: TGCGCCAGCAGCCAAGATAGAGCGAGAGCGAAGACCGGGGAGCTGTTTTTT; CDR3aa: CASSQDRARAKTGELFF
d_gene: .; j_gene: TRBJ2-1; abundance: .; v_gene: TRBV4-3; CDR3nt: TGCACCAGCTGCCAAGATAGGAGCTGGTTTCACAATGAGCAGTTCTTC; CDR3aa: CTSCQDRSWFHNEQFF
d_gene: .; j_gene: TRBJ2-3; abundance: .; v_gene: TRBV5-6; CDR3nt: TGTGCCAGCAACTTGGGACCGCCAGGGAGAGCAGATACGCAGTATTTT; CDR3aa: CASNLGPPGRADTQYF
d_gene: TRBD2; j_gene: TRBJ2-1; abundance: .; v_gene: TRBV11-2; CDR3nt: TGTGTCAGCAGCTTAGGCTCGGGAGGATGGGGTGAGCAGATCTTC; CDR3aa: CVSSLGSGGWGEQIF
d_gene: .; j_gene: TRBJ2-1; abundance: many; v_gene: TRBV20-1; CDR3nt: TGCAGTGCTAGCGCGATGACTGGACGCAATGAGCAGTTCTTC; CDR3aa: CSASAMTGRNEQFF
d_gene: .; j_gene: TRBJ1-1; abundance: .; v_gene: TRBV29-1; CDR3nt: TGCCGCGGTGGACCGGGTTGGGGTATGAACACTGAAGCTTCCTTT; CDR3aa: CRGGPGWGMNTEASF
d_gene: .; j_gene: TRBJ2-5; abundance: few; v_gene: TRBV14; CDR3nt: TGTGCCAGCAGTCAAGTTTTAGAGACCCAGTACTTC; CDR3aa: CASSQVLETQYF
d_gene: .; j_gene: TRBJ2-6; abundance: .; v_gene: TRBV11-2; CDR3nt: TGTGCCACCCAGCGGCCGCGCTCTGGGGCCGACGTTCTGTCTTTC; CDR3aa: CATQRPRSGADVLSF
d_gene: .; j_gene: TRBJ1-5; abundance: many; v_gene: TRBV19; CDR3nt: TGTGCCAGTAGTTACGGAAAGGGGTTCGGGCATCAGCCCCAGCATTTT; CDR3aa: CASSYGKGFGHQPQHF
d_gene: TRBD1; j_gene: TRBJ1-1; abundance: .; v_gene: TRBV6-6; CDR3nt: TGTGTCAGCAGTTACACAGGGGGCACTGAAGCTTTATTT; CDR3aa: CVSSYTGGTEALF
d_gene: TRBD2; j_gene: TRBJ2-2; abundance: .; v_gene: TRBV11-2; CDR3nt: TGTGCCAGCAGCAAAAGCGGGAGCCTCGGGGAGCTATTTTTT; CDR3aa: CASSKSGSLGELFF
d_gene: .; j_gene: TRBJ2-1; abundance: .; v_gene: TRBV29-1; CDR3nt: TGCAGTCACGCCCGGGACTTCACGAGGGAGCAGTTCTTC; CDR3aa: CSHARDFTREQFF
d_gene: .; j_gene: TRBJ1-2; abundance: many; v_gene: TRBV6-2/TRBV6-3; CDR3nt: TGTGCCAGCAGTTACTCCTCGGGAAACTATGGCTACACCTTC; CDR3aa: CASSYSSGNYGYTF
d_gene: .; j_gene: TRBJ2-1; abundance: once; v_gene: TRBV29-1; CDR3nt: TGTAGCGTTGAAAGGGACGGCTACGAGCAGTTCTTC; CDR3aa: CSVERDGYEQFF
d_gene: .; j_gene: TRBJ2-7; abundance: .; v_gene: TRBV29-1; CDR3nt: TGCAGCGCCATGAGATCTGGGTCCGGCACTCCCTACGAGCGGTACTTC; CDR3aa: CSAMRSGSGTPYERYF
d_gene: TRBD1; j_gene: TRBJ2-7; abundance: many; v_gene: TRBV5-1; CDR3nt: TGCGCCAGCAGCTTCATCGACAGGGACCGGTACGAGCAGTACTTC; CDR3aa: CASSFIDRDRYEQYF
d_gene: TRBD2; j_gene: TRBJ2-2; abundance: .; v_gene: TRBV29-1; CDR3nt: TGCAGCGTTGGGACTAGCGCGACGAACAGCGGGAAGCTGTTTTTT; CDR3aa: CSVGTSATNSGKLFF
d_gene: .; j_gene: TRBJ1-5; abundance: once; v_gene: TRBV11-3; CDR3nt: TGTGCCAGCAGCTTAAATCTGTGGGTGCATCAGCCCCAGCATTTT; CDR3aa: CASSLNLWVHQPQHF
d_gene: TRBD2; j_gene: TRBJ2-1; abundance: .; v_gene: TRBV6-6; CDR3nt: TGTGCCAGCAGCTCAACTAGCGGGAGTTCCTACGAGCAGTTCTTC; CDR3aa: CASSSTSGSSYEQFF
d_gene: TRBD1; j_gene: TRBJ2-7; abundance: once; v_gene: TRBV11-1; CDR3nt: TGTGCCAACAGGGGGAAGCGATCCTTCGAGCGGTACTTC; CDR3aa: CANRGKRSFERYF
d_gene: .; j_gene: TRBJ2-7; abundance: .; v_gene: TRBV5-1; CDR3nt: TGCGCCAGCAACTCGCGGGCGGGGTTCGACAAGCAGTACTTC; CDR3aa: CASNSRAGFDKQYF
d_gene: .; j_gene: TRBJ2-2; abundance: many; v_gene: TRBV30; CDR3nt: TGTGCCTCGGAGCGGAACACCGGGGAGCTGTTTTTT; CDR3aa: CASERNTGELFF
d_gene: .; j_gene: TRBJ2-7; abundance: .; v_gene: TRBV20-1; CDR3nt: TGCAGTGCTAGGGGGCGGACTGACTCGTTGCAGTACTTC; CDR3aa: CSARGRTDSLQYF
d_gene: .; j_gene: TRBJ2-5; abundance: .; v_gene: TRBV5-1; CDR3nt: TGCGCCAGCAGGAGCAGGAGGCTCCAAGAGACCCAGTACTTC; CDR3aa: CASRSRRLQETQYF
d_gene: TRBD2; j_gene: TRBJ2-2; abundance: .; v_gene: TRBV6-2/TRBV6-3; CDR3nt: TGTGTCAGCAGTTACTCGAGTAAGCGGGGGATAAACACCAGGGAGCTGTTTTTT; CDR3aa: CVSSYSSKRGINTRELFF
d_gene: TRBD2; j_gene: TRBJ2-3; abundance: .; v_gene: TRBV11-2; CDR3nt: TGCGCCAGCAACCGATCGCCTAGACTAGCGGGAGAGAGGACAGATACGCAGTATTTT; CDR3aa: CASNRSPRLAGERTDTQYF
d_gene: .; j_gene: TRBJ2-6; abundance: .; v_gene: TRBV5-4; CDR3nt: TGTGCCAGCAGTCAAGGACATGGGGCATCTGGGGCCAACGTCTTGACTTTC; CDR3aa: CASSQGHGASGANVLTF
d_gene: .; j_gene: TRBJ2-1; abundance: .; v_gene: TRBV3-1; CDR3nt: TGTGCCAGCAGCCATGTTAGAGGTGAGCAGTTCTTC; CDR3aa: CASSHVRGEQFF
d_gene: TRBD1; j_gene: TRBJ2-3; abundance: .; v_gene: TRBV7-2; CDR3nt: TGTGCCAGTATCTTATTCGGACAGGCCGGCACAAATACGCAGTATTTT; CDR3aa: CASILFGQAGTNTQYF
d_gene: .; j_gene: TRBJ1-2; abundance: many; v_gene: TRBV12-3/TRBV12-4; CDR3nt: TGTGCCAGCAGTCCGAGACAGAAGGGGTATGGCTACACCTTC; CDR3aa: CASSPRQKGYGYTF
d_gene: TRBD2; j_gene: TRBJ2-7; abundance: .; v_gene: TRBV11-2; CDR3nt: TGTGCCAGCAGGTTGAGGAAGGGGAGGACTAGCGTGCTCAGCTCCTACGAGCAGTACTTC; CDR3aa: CASRLRKGRTSVLSSYEQYF
d_gene: .; j_gene: TRBJ2-3; abundance: .; v_gene: TRBV10-3; CDR3nt: TGTGCCATCAGTGTAACGACCTATGCAGATACGCAGTATTTT; CDR3aa: CAISVTTYADTQYF
d_gene: .; j_gene: TRBJ2-1; abundance: .; v_gene: TRBV6-1; CDR3nt: TGTGCCAACATTCCGTCCTACAATGACCAGTTCTTC; CDR3aa: CANIPSYNDQFF
d_gene: .; j_gene: TRBJ2-2; abundance: .; v_gene: TRBV11-2; CDR3nt: TGTGCCGGCAGCACAGATTCGGATGCCGGGGAGCTGTTTTTT; CDR3aa: CAGSTDSDAGELFF
d_gene: .; j_gene: TRBJ1-5; abundance: .; v_gene: TRBV28; CDR3nt: TGTGCCAGCAGAATGACAGGCGCGAGTCAGTCCCAGCATTTT; CDR3aa: CASRMTGASQSQHF
d_gene: TRBD1; j_gene: TRBJ2-7; abundance: many; v_gene: TRBV12-3/TRBV12-4; CDR3nt: TGTGCCAGCAGTTTAGGGCAGGGGGCTACTTACGAGCAGTACTTC; CDR3aa: CASSLGQGATYEQYF
d_gene: .; j_gene: TRBJ2-7; abundance: .; v_gene: TRBV6-6; CDR3nt: TGTGCCAACAGTTACTCCGGCTGCAACTACGAGCAGTACTTC; CDR3aa: CANSYSGCNYEQYF
d_gene: TRBD1; j_gene: TRBJ1-2; abundance: .; v_gene: TRBV6-6; CDR3nt: TGTGCCAGCAGCCCAGACAGGGGCTTCTATGGCTACACCTTC; CDR3aa: CASSPDRGFYGYTF
d_gene: .; j_gene: TRBJ2-1; abundance: many; v_gene: TRBV28; CDR3nt: TGTGCTCAGACCGCCCGTCGGGATGAGCAGTTCTTC; CDR3aa: CAQTARRDEQFF
d_gene: .; j_gene: TRBJ2-7; abundance: .; v_gene: TRBV10-3; CDR3nt: TGTGCCATCAGTGACATATCCCTCCGGGACGATAGGGCCTACGAGCAGTACTTC; CDR3aa: CAISDISLRDDRAYEQYF
d_gene: .; j_gene: TRBJ2-3; abundance: .; v_gene: TRBV11-1; CDR3nt: TGTGCCTGCAGCTCTGTGGGAAGCTCTCTTGGAGCCCGCACAGATACGCGGTATTTT; CDR3aa: CACSSVGSSLGARTDTRYF
d_gene: .; j_gene: TRBJ1-1; abundance: .; v_gene: TRBV4-2; CDR3nt: TGTGCCAGCAGCACAAACCAGAGAGGCGTTGAAGCTTTATTT; CDR3aa: CASSTNQRGVEALF
d_gene: .; j_gene: TRBJ2-5; abundance: .; v_gene: TRBV29-1; CDR3nt: TGCTGCTTTAGAACAGCATCGTTTCAAGAGACCAAGTACTTC; CDR3aa: CCFRTASFQETKYF
d_gene: TRBD2; j_gene: TRBJ2-3; abundance: .; v_gene: TRBV29-1; CDR3nt: TGCAGAGGAGCGGGAGCGTCCATCCTGAAGCAGTATTTT; CDR3aa: CRGAGASILKQYF
d_gene: TRBD2; j_gene: TRBJ2-1; abundance: once; v_gene: TRBV28; CDR3nt: TGTGCCAGCAGTACCAACGACTGGACTAGCGGGAGGGCGGGGGAGCAGTTCTTC; CDR3aa: CASSTNDWTSGRAGEQFF
d_gene: .; j_gene: TRBJ2-7; abundance: .; v_gene: TRBV29-1; CDR3nt: TGCAGCGCCATGACATCTGGGACCGGCACTCACTACAATGAGTACTTC; CDR3aa: CSAMTSGTGTHYNEYF
d_gene: TRBD1; j_gene: TRBJ1-5; abundance: once; v_gene: TRBV5-1; CDR3nt: TGCGCCAGCACCTGGCGGGAACAGGGGGTAAATCAGCCCCAGGATTTT; CDR3aa: CASTWREQGVNQPQDF
d_gene: TRBD1; j_gene: TRBJ2-6; abundance: .; v_gene: TRBV11-2; CDR3nt: TGTGCCAGCAGCATGGGGGGAGACAGGGGCATTTCCCTCTCTGGGGCCAACATCCTAAATTTC; CDR3aa: CASSMGGDRGISLSGANILNF
d_gene: TRBD1; j_gene: TRBJ2-7; abundance: .; v_gene: TRBV6-2/TRBV6-3; CDR3nt: TGTGCCAGCAGCCTCCGGGACAGGGCCCTCGATCAATACTTC; CDR3aa: CASSLRDRALDQYF
d_gene: TRBD2; j_gene: TRBJ2-1; abundance: .; v_gene: TRBV24-1; CDR3nt: TGTGCCACCAGAGTAGCGGGAGGGGGTGAGCAGTTCTTC; CDR3aa: CATRVAGGGEQFF
d_gene: .; j_gene: TRBJ1-5; abundance: .; v_gene: TRBV29-1; CDR3nt: TGCAGCGTTATTGTAGGGGACTCTCCTGGACAGCCCCCGCATTTT; CDR3aa: CSVIVGDSPGQPPHF
d_gene: TRBD2; j_gene: TRBJ2-1; abundance: .; v_gene: TRBV5-1; CDR3nt: TGCGTCAGCAGTTTGGTTTCTTGGGAGGGGCGTCATCTCTACAATGAGCAGTTCTTC; CDR3aa: CVSSLVSWEGRHLYNEQFF
d_gene: .; j_gene: TRBJ2-3; abundance: .; v_gene: TRBV29-1; CDR3nt: TGCAGCGTTGAGGGCGAGGCCGGCATCACAGATGCGCAGTTTTTT; CDR3aa: CSVEGEAGITDAQFF